Listed below are T cell receptor beta chains from one sample, sequenced in a study of blood T cell repertoires in COVID-19. Measured with immunoSEQ multiplex PCR; TCRdb has only the in-frame clones, and not every one. The table records approximately 250,000 clones, 80% to 90% of them present only once. Sequencing was done on a sample of peripheral blood. The receptor set was obtained from a man aged 35-49 years who had recovered from COVID-19. Each CDR3 is given with its conserved first and last residue. The D gene is left open where the match is weak. Not all rows give a size; the values are once, few, many and, for expanded clones, a class.

clone_size	v_call	j_call	d_call	cdr3_nt	cdr3_aa
many	TRBV5-1	TRBJ2-5	TRBD2	TGCGCCAGCAGCTTAACAGGGACTAGCGAAGAGACCCAGTACTTC	CASSLTGTSEETQYF
.	TRBV30	TRBJ1-3	TRBD1	TGTGCCTGGAGTGTGCGGACAGGGGTATCGGGAAACACCATATATTTT	CAWSVRTGVSGNTIYF
.	TRBV11-3	TRBJ2-7	.	TGTGCCAGCAGCTCCTACTACGAGCAGTACTTC	CASSSYYEQYF
once	TRBV7-2	TRBJ2-2	.	TGTGCCAGCAGCCCGAGGGTGGGCACCGGGGAGCTGTTTTTT	CASSPRVGTGELFF
.	TRBV2	TRBJ1-6	TRBD1	TGTGCCAGCAGCGACGCGACAGGGACGAAATCACCCCTCCACTTT	CASSDATGTKSPLHF
.	TRBV27	TRBJ2-7	TRBD1	TGTGCCAGCAGCAAGACAGGGGTGCGCTCCTACGAGCAGTACTTC	CASSKTGVRSYEQYF
.	TRBV18	TRBJ1-1	.	TGTGCCAGCTCCCCAAGGACATCAGGAACTGAAGCTTTCTTT	CASSPRTSGTEAFF
.	TRBV24-1	TRBJ2-2	.	TGTGCCACCAGCGACAGGCGCTCGAACACCGGGGAGCTGTTTTTT	CATSDRRSNTGELFF
once	TRBV30	TRBJ2-5	.	TGTGCCTGGAGCGATGTCTTGAGGGTCCCTCAAGAGACCCAGTACTTC	CAWSDVLRVPQETQYF
.	TRBV5-1	TRBJ1-4	.	TGCGCCAGCAGCCAAAATGGAGGGCGGACTAATGAAAATCTGTTTTTT	CASSQNGGRTNENLFF
.	TRBV15	TRBJ2-7	.	TGTGCCACCAGCAGAGGACAGATAGACGAGCAGTACTTC	CATSRGQIDEQYF
.	TRBV18	TRBJ1-2	.	TGTGCCAGCTCCCAACAGGAGTCCTATGGCTACACCTTC	CASSQQESYGYTF
few	TRBV5-6	TRBJ1-2	.	TGTGCCAGCAGCTTGACACAGAGTTTTAACTATGGCTACACCTTC	CASSLTQSFNYGYTF
.	TRBV11-2	TRBJ2-1	TRBD2	TGTGCCAGCACCACCTCCGGGGGTAGCGGGAGTTACTACAATGAGCAGTTCTTC	CASTTSGGSGSYYNEQFF
.	TRBV30	TRBJ2-3	TRBD2	TGTGCCTGGAGTGCCGGACTAGCGGGAGCAGATACGCAGTATTTT	CAWSAGLAGADTQYF
.	TRBV30	TRBJ1-4	TRBD1	TGTGCCTGGAGTGTACTCGGGACAGGAATTGCAACTAATGAAAAACTGTTTTTT	CAWSVLGTGIATNEKLFF
.	TRBV29-1	TRBJ2-1	.	TGCAGCGTTACTGGCGGGTGGTCCTACAATGAGCAGTTCTTC	CSVTGGWSYNEQFF
.	TRBV3-1/TRBV3-2	TRBJ1-2	.	TGTGCCAGCAGCCAAGAGGCGTTGAGGCAGATAAGAGGATCTGGCTACACCTTC	CASSQEALRQIRGSGYTF